The clone carrying this T cell receptor (beta chain) was seen just once. The V gene end was trimmed by 1 base and the J gene end by 2 bases; junction bases not matched to a gene: 3. This CDR3 comprises 15 residues. Germline values: CDR1 MNHEY, CDR2 SMNVEV (reference sequence). This sample was taken from a study of blood T cell repertoires in COVID-19. Whole-study context: COVID-19 samples from acute and convalescent phases originated in the United States, Italy and Spain. PBMCs, B-cell-depleted T cells, or T cells were the source of the cDNA or gDNA that made up the material.

In the original workflow: Amplification with reference gene primers provided the estimates of nucleated cell counts. TCRdb keeps only in-frame clones here, not all; method: immunoSEQ multiplex PCR. That table gives V, J and clone size, and the DNA gave D and trimming. In the table there are some 210,000 clones, 92% of which are singletons. The chain joins TRBV27 to TRBJ2-3; 7 bases agree with TRBD2. The clonotype originates from a man aged 30-40 years with acute or convalescent COVID-19. Input material: peripheral blood. CDR3 loop: CASSLYGRITDTQYF. DNA for the CDR3: TGTGCCAGCAGTTTATACGGGAGGATCACAGATACGCAGTATTTT.